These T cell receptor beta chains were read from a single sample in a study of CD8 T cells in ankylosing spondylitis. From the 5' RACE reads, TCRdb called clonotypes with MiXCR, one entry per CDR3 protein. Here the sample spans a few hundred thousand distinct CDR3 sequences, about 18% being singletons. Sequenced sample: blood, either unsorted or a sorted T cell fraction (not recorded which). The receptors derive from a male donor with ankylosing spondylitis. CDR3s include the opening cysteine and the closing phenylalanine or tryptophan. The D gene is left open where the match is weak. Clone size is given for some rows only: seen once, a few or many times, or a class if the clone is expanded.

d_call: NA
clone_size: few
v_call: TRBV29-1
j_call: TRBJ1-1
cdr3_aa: CSVLALNTEAFF
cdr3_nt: TGCAGCGTTTTGGCCTTGAACACTGAAGCTTTCTTT

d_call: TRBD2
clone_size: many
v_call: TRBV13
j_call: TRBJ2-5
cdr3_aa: CASSTGRTSARETQYF
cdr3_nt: TGTGCCAGCAGCACCGGCCGGACTAGCGCTCGGGAGACCCAGTACTTC

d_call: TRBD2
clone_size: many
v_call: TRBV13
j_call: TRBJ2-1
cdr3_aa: CASSITSGGPDNEQFF
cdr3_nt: TGTGCCAGCAGCATAACTAGCGGGGGGCCCGACAATGAGCAGTTCTTC

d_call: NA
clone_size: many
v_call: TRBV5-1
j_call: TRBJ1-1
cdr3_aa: CASSLVSQDHGNTEAFF
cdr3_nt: TGCGCCAGCAGCTTGGTTAGCCAGGACCATGGGAACACTGAAGCTTTCTTT

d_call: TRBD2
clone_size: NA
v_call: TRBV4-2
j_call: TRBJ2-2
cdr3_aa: CASSQDRGTRNTGELFF
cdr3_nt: TGTGCCAGCAGCCAAGATCGGGGGACTAGGAACACCGGGGAGCTGTTTTTT

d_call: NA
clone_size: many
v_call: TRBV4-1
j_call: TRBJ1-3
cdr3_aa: CASRGSSGNTIYF
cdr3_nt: TGCGCCAGCCGGGGGTCCTCTGGAAACACCATATATTTT

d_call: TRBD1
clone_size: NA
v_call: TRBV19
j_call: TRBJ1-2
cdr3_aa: CASSWQGDGYTF
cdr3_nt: TGTGCCAGTAGTTGGCAGGGGGATGGCTACACCTTC

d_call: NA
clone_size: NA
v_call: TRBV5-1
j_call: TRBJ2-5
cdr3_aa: CASSLEGGGLETQYF
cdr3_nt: TGCGCCAGCAGCTTGGAGGGGGGAGGTCTAGAGACCCAGTACTTC

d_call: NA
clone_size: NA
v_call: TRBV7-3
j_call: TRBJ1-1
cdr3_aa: CATLRGGGCGPEAFF
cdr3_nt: TGTGCCACCTTAAGGGGGGGAGGTTGCGGCCCTGAAGCTTTCTTT

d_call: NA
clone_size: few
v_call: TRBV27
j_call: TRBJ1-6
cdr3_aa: CASRQRGNSPLHF
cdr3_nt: TGTGCCTCAAGACAAAGGGGTAATTCACCCCTCCACTTT